The 9 T cell receptor beta chains below come from one sample, sequenced in a study of cytomegalovirus exposure and HLA in healthy donors (dated by TCRdb to the late 2010s). The method was the immunoSEQ multiplex PCR assay. For the multiplex PCR, a mixture combining 60 forward primers for TCR Vbeta segments and 13 reverse primers for TCR Jbeta segments was used. The table comes from immuneACCESS by way of TCRdb, which keeps in-frame sequences with V and J called. Part of the clones is missing from these tables; in studies checked, under half for an unresolved V gene and the rest for unknown reasons. This sample holds some 200,000 clones; about 84% were observed only once. The ten largest account for 3% to 4% of the sample. The sequenced sample consisted of PBMCs. The receptors here all came from a man aged 45-60 years in good health and CMV-seronegative.

V and J are TRBV7-9 and TRBJ2-6; a possible D gene is TRBD2 (6 bases). Between the trimmed V and J ends, which lost 2 bases and 3 bases, there was a span of 14 bases. The germline V gene encodes CDR1 SEHNR and CDR2 FQNEAQ (reference sequence). This CDR3 is 17 amino acids long. CDR3 sequence: CASSLITGGGGANVLTF. The CDR3, as DNA: TGTGCCAGCAGCTTAATCACCGGGGGTGGTGGGGCCAACGTCCTGACTTTC.

This chain links TRBV11-2 with TRBJ1-4; D is perhaps TRBD1 (6 bases). CDR3 length: 14 residues. Germline CDR1 SGHAT, CDR2 FQNNGV. Trimming took 5 bases from V and 4 from J, leaving 11 bases between them. The CDR3 DNA reads as TGTGCCAGCAGCGCACAGGGCCTTAATGAAAAACTGTTTTTT. It encodes CASSAQGLNEKLFF.

For this clone: This specimen includes other DNA sequences encoding the same CDR3. The V call is TRBV11-2, the J call TRBJ2-3; possibly TRBD2 for D (6 bases). This CDR3 has 14 amino acids. Trimming left V 5 bases short and J 0 bases short, with 9 bases between. The V gene's germline CDR1 is SGHAT and CDR2 FQNNGV. CDR3 sequence (DNA): TGTGCCAGCAGCCCGGGGACTAGCACAGATACGCAGTATTTT. This gives the protein CASSPGTSTDTQYF.

The DNA of the CDR3 is TGTGCCAGCAGCGCAGGACAGCCTTATGGCTACACCTTC. This translates into CASSAGQPYGYTF. The gene calls are TRBV5-6 and TRBJ1-2; a possible D gene is TRBD1 (6 bases). In germline, CDR1 is SGHDT, CDR2 YYEEEE. The V and J ends lost 4 bases and 5 bases respectively, with 12 bases between them. This CDR3 comprises 13 residues.

The chain couples TRBV4-1 to TRBJ1-6; no clear D gene. This CDR3 region has 14 residues. The V and J ends lost 4 bases and 0 bases respectively, with 4 bases between them. Germline CDR1 reads MGHRA; CDR2 reads YSYEKL. The CDR3 here is CASSPSSYNSPLHF. For the CDR3, the DNA is TGCGCCAGCAGCCCGAGCTCCTATAATTCACCCCTCCACTTT.

There are a few counts of this clone. The chain joins TRBV4-3 to TRBJ1-3; a possible D gene is TRBD1 (5 bases). CDR1 LGHNA and CDR2 YSLEER come from the germline V gene. Trimming cost V 3 bases and J 6 bases, with 18 bases left between them. The CDR3 sequence is 16 residues long. CDR3 in amino acids: CASSQTWRGLSNTIYF. CDR3 in DNA: TGCGCCAGCAGCCAGACCTGGAGGGGTCTATCAAACACCATATATTTT.

V usage is TRBV9 and J usage is TRBJ1-6, with TRBD1 matching 7 bases. This CDR3 comprises 15 residues. Germline V gene lookup returns CDR1 SGDLS and CDR2 YYNGEE. The trim removed 4 bases at V and 7 bases at J, leaving 8 bases unmatched. This CDR3 reads CASSLFGTENSPLHF. DNA of the CDR3: TGTGCCAGCAGCCTCTTTGGGACAGAGAATTCACCCCTCCACTTT.

CDR3 coding DNA: TGTGCCAGTAGTACTCCGGACACTACAGATACGCAGTATTTT. Protein: CASSTPDTTDTQYF. The chain carries TRBV19 and TRBJ2-3, with a tentative D call TRBD1 (5 bases). V gave up 4 bases and J gave up 3 bases, with 11 bases separating them. This CDR3 contains 14 residues. Germline V lookup: CDR1 LNHDA, CDR2 SQIVND (reference sequence). Combining the CDR3 with reference TRBV19 and TRBJ2-3 gives the whole variable domain DGGITQSPKYLFRKEGQNVTLSCEQNLNHDAMYWYRQDPGQGLRLIYYSQIVNDFQKGDIAEGYSVSREKKESFPLTVTSAQKNPTAFYLCASSTPDTTDTQYFGPGTRLTVL.

This chain joins TRBV4-3 and TRBJ1-1, with no clear D. Germline CDR1 LGHNA, CDR2 YSLEER. The CDR3 totals 14 residues. The germline V and J ends were trimmed by 3 bases and 5 bases, with 13 bases remaining between them. The CDR3 nucleotides are TGCGCCAGCAGCCAGAACAGTGCCGCAACTGAAGCTTTCTTT. Translated, it gives CASSQNSAATEAFF.